Included here is one T cell receptor beta chain sequence, with context. Its antigen is still unknown. Germline CDR1 reads SGHRS; CDR2 reads YFSETQ. V lost 2 bases and J lost 0, with 7 bases in between. The CDR3 extends over 14 amino acids. The PCR contained 60 Vbeta and 13 Jbeta primers. The protocol was immunoSEQ multiplex PCR, while the TCRdb copy is restricted to in-frame clones and leaves out a portion. The sample lists roughly 180,000 clones, roughly 86% occurring once. The sample is drawn from a study of cytomegalovirus exposure and HLA in healthy donors. Notes on the study in general: It was confirmed in vitro that a few of the CMV-associated chains were specific for CMV antigens. Sequencing had likely introduced a cluster of highly shared sequence variants as an artifact. An analysis done earlier found most TCR beta V segments productive about 87% or about 30% of the time.

The TCR originated in a girl aged 5-17 years in good health and CMV-seropositive. Sample: PBMCs. V gene TRBV5-1 combines with J gene TRBJ2-3, with D unclear. Here the CDR3 DNA reads TGCGCCAGCAGCTTAACAGCTAGCACAGATACGCAGTATTTT. Residues: CASSLTASTDTQYF. Full variable domain (missing parts from reference TRBV5-1 and TRBJ2-3): KAGVTQTPRYLIKTRGQQVTLSCSPISGHRSVSWYQQTPGQGLQFLFEYFSETQRNKGNFPGRFSGRQFSNSRSEMNVSTLELGDSALYLCASSLTASTDTQYFGPGTRLTVL.